The rows below give T cell receptor beta chains drawn from one sample of a study of cytomegalovirus exposure and HLA in healthy donors. TCRdb keeps only in-frame clones here, not all; method: immunoSEQ multiplex PCR. The data show tens of thousands of clones, with around 77% seen just once and 3.7% held by the top ten. Sequencing used PBMCs. The receptors shown here come from a man aged 25-40 years in good health and CMV-seronegative. The CDR3 runs from the conserved cysteine through the conserved F or W. D genes are given only for firm matches. Only some rows state a clone size, as once, few, many or a class for expanded clones.

CDR3 length: 15
J gene: TRBJ1-4
clone size: .
V gene: TRBV7-8
D gene: TRBD1
CDR3 DNA: TGTGCCAGCAGTCAAGACAGGGGGTCTAATGAAAAACTGTTTTTT
CDR3 protein: CASSQDRGSNEKLFF

CDR3 length: 13
J gene: TRBJ1-2
clone size: .
V gene: TRBV6-5
D gene: .
CDR3 DNA: TGTGCCAGCAGTTACCAACAGAACTATGGCTACACCTTC
CDR3 protein: CASSYQQNYGYTF

CDR3 length: 14
J gene: TRBJ1-1
clone size: .
V gene: TRBV7-9
D gene: .
CDR3 DNA: TGTGCCAGCAGCTTAGGGGGGGGGAGCGCTGAAGCTTTCTTT
CDR3 protein: CASSLGGGSAEAFF

CDR3 length: 17
J gene: TRBJ2-7
clone size: .
V gene: TRBV15
D gene: .
CDR3 DNA: TGTGCCACCAGCAGAGAAGGAAGGTGGCAGGGGTCCTACGAGCAGTACTTC
CDR3 protein: CATSREGRWQGSYEQYF

CDR3 length: 15
J gene: TRBJ2-1
clone size: .
V gene: TRBV11-2
D gene: .
CDR3 DNA: TGTGCCAGCACGCGACCCGGGACAATCTACAATGAGCAGTTCTTC
CDR3 protein: CASTRPGTIYNEQFF

CDR3 length: 16
J gene: TRBJ2-3
clone size: .
V gene: TRBV7-9
D gene: TRBD2
CDR3 DNA: TGTGCCAGCAGCTCCGGACTAGCGGCTAGCACAGATACGCAGTATTTT
CDR3 protein: CASSSGLAASTDTQYF

CDR3 length: 12
J gene: TRBJ1-1
clone size: .
V gene: TRBV18
D gene: .
CDR3 DNA: TGTGCCAGCTCACCTACAGAGACTGAAGCTTTCTTT
CDR3 protein: CASSPTETEAFF

CDR3 length: 13
J gene: TRBJ1-1
clone size: .
V gene: TRBV6-6
D gene: TRBD1
CDR3 DNA: TGTGCCAGCAGGGCAGGGGGCGCGGCTGAAGCTTTCTTT
CDR3 protein: CASRAGGAAEAFF

CDR3 length: 17
J gene: TRBJ2-3
clone size: .
V gene: TRBV10-3
D gene: TRBD2
CDR3 DNA: TGTGCCATCAGTGTCTCCGGGACTAGCGGGAGGACAGATACGCAGTATTTT
CDR3 protein: CAISVSGTSGRTDTQYF

CDR3 length: 15
J gene: TRBJ1-1
clone size: .
V gene: TRBV4-1
D gene: .
CDR3 DNA: TGCGCCAGCAGCCCCAAGGGCCAGGGGAACACTGAAGCTTTCTTT
CDR3 protein: CASSPKGQGNTEAFF

CDR3 length: 15
J gene: TRBJ2-7
clone size: .
V gene: TRBV4-2
D gene: TRBD2
CDR3 DNA: TGTGCCAGCAGCCATAGCGGGAGGGCCCCCTACGAGCAGTACTTC
CDR3 protein: CASSHSGRAPYEQYF

CDR3 length: 14
J gene: TRBJ1-2
clone size: .
V gene: TRBV7-9
D gene: .
CDR3 DNA: TGTGCCAGCAGCCTAAACAGGGAGGGGTATGGCTACACCTTC
CDR3 protein: CASSLNREGYGYTF

CDR3 length: 15
J gene: TRBJ2-5
clone size: .
V gene: TRBV4-2
D gene: .
CDR3 DNA: TGTGCCAGCAGCCCCACCCGGGGGACGGGAGAGACCCAGTACTTC
CDR3 protein: CASSPTRGTGETQYF

CDR3 length: 15
J gene: TRBJ2-7
clone size: few
V gene: TRBV6-6
D gene: .
CDR3 DNA: TGTGCCAGCAGTTACTCGAGGGTAAGCTCCTACGAGCAGTACTTC
CDR3 protein: CASSYSRVSSYEQYF

CDR3 length: 13
J gene: TRBJ2-7
clone size: .
V gene: TRBV18
D gene: .
CDR3 DNA: TGTGCCAGCTCACCGGCCGGACTCCACGAGCAGTACTTC
CDR3 protein: CASSPAGLHEQYF

CDR3 length: 11
J gene: TRBJ1-2
clone size: .
V gene: TRBV5-6
D gene: .
CDR3 DNA: TGTGCCAGCAGCTCCGGCTATGGCTACACCTTC
CDR3 protein: CASSSGYGYTF

CDR3 length: 13
J gene: TRBJ1-3
clone size: .
V gene: TRBV19
D gene: TRBD1
CDR3 DNA: TGTGCCAGTGGACAGGGGGCTGGAAACACCATATATTTT
CDR3 protein: CASGQGAGNTIYF

CDR3 length: 15
J gene: TRBJ1-1
clone size: few
V gene: TRBV5-1
D gene: TRBD1
CDR3 DNA: TGCGCCAGCAGCCCAGGGGGACTGGGGGAAACTGAAGCTTTCTTT
CDR3 protein: CASSPGGLGETEAFF

CDR3 length: 12
J gene: TRBJ2-3
clone size: once
V gene: TRBV30
D gene: TRBD2
CDR3 DNA: TGTGCCGGGGGGGGGAGCACAGATACGCAGTATTTT
CDR3 protein: CAGGGSTDTQYF

CDR3 length: 13
J gene: TRBJ1-3
clone size: .
V gene: TRBV6-1
D gene: .
CDR3 DNA: TGTGCCAGCAGTCTTACAGAAGGAAACACCATATATTTT
CDR3 protein: CASSLTEGNTIYF

CDR3 length: 13
J gene: TRBJ1-1
clone size: .
V gene: TRBV10-1
D gene: .
CDR3 DNA: TGCGCCAGCGCGAGGGCCCGGAACACTGAAGCTTTCTTT
CDR3 protein: CASARARNTEAFF

CDR3 length: 15
J gene: TRBJ2-5
clone size: .
V gene: TRBV30
D gene: .
CDR3 DNA: TGTGCCTGGAGTGTACCCCGGGGTATCCAAGAGACCCAGTACTTC
CDR3 protein: CAWSVPRGIQETQYF

CDR3 length: 14
J gene: TRBJ1-2
clone size: .
V gene: TRBV11-2
D gene: TRBD1
CDR3 DNA: TGTGCCAGCAGCTTCGACAGGGGGGACTATGGCTACACCTTC
CDR3 protein: CASSFDRGDYGYTF